This T cell receptor (beta chain) was identified in a study of T cells expressing NK-cell markers. Study-level results: CD8+ T cells in roughly six donors included dominant NKG2C+ clonotypes at roughly 1.0-7.0%. Unclear, still, was the HCMV specificity of the expanded NKG2C+ T cell clones. Also leading the CD3+CD56-NKG2C+ fraction in several donors were these clonotypes.

It was by 5'RACE template switching with UMIs that TCR beta cDNA was made. After re-calling the 5' RACE reads, TCRdb lists one entry per CDR3 protein, DNA absent. Its clone listing holds about 300,000 distinct CDR3 sequences. On this clonotype itself: The antigen is unknown.

The CDR3 totals 17 residues. The germline V gene encodes CDR1 SEHNR and CDR2 FQNEAQ (reference sequence). Material for sequencing was blood T cells: a sorted CD56 or NKG2C T cell subset, CD4+ or CD8+ T cells, or bulk PBMC T cells (not recorded which). The sequence was obtained from a woman aged 18-70 years in good health. The chain recombines TRBV7-9 with TRBJ2-7; TCRdb designates TRBD1, a call that cannot be tested without DNA. CDR3 sequence: CASSFRVGRDTTHEQYF.